Listed here are 32 T cell receptor beta chains from one sample, sequenced in a study of T cells in Graves' hyperthyroidism and ophthalmopathy. RNA transcripts were the template for amplifying TCR beta CDR3 regions. When the TCR CDR3 underwent first-round RT-PCR, the HTBI primer set was used. TCRdb fed the multiplex PCR reads into MiXCR, producing one record per CDR3 protein. The table lists approximately 250,000 distinct CDR3 sequences, approximately 24% of them singletons. The sequencing sample was made of blood. The receptors were gathered from a woman aged 40 to 55 with Graves' ophthalmopathy.

The table lists this clonotype with a few counts. The junction departs from germline at one end; a sequencing error may be responsible. CDR3: CASSLGDRGGFQSQHF. CDR3 in DNA: TGTGCCAGCAGCTTAGGGGACAGGGGAGGATTTCAGTCCCAGCATTTT. The chain employs TRBV11-2 and TRBJ1-5; 10 nucleotides align to TRBD1. Germline V gene lookup returns CDR1 SGHAT and CDR2 FQNNGV. CDR3 length: 16 amino acids.

This clonotype was detected many times. The chain combines TRBV20-1 with TRBJ1-2, with 9 bases aligning to TRBD1. Germline CDR1 and CDR2: DFQATT and SNEGSKA (reference sequence). This CDR3 comprises 18 residues. Losses at the gene ends were 1 base for V and 0 bases for J; bases not matched to a gene: 12. The DNA for the CDR3 is TGCAGTGCTAGAGTGGACAGGGGCCGCTTCTCGGCTAACTATGGCTACACCTTC. It is translated as CSARVDRGRFSANYGYTF.

This clonotype showed up many times. The V gene is TRBV7-9, the J gene TRBJ2-2; no clear D. Germline lookup yields CDR1 SEHNR and CDR2 FQNEAQ (reference sequence). This CDR3 has 13 residues. V dropped 5 bases and J dropped 7 bases, with 11 bases sitting between them. The DNA for the CDR3 is TGTGCCAGCAGCCCGAGCCTAGACGGGGAGCTGTTTTTT. This sequence encodes CASSPSLDGELFF.

The chain recombines TRBV19 with TRBJ1-2; 8 nucleotides agree with TRBD1. Germline loops: CDR1 LNHDA, CDR2 SQIVND (reference sequence). This CDR3 has 15 amino acids. J gave up 4 bases and V 4 bases, and 8 bases lay outside the gene matches. Here the CDR3 reads CASSTRTGYRYGYTF. CDR3 DNA: TGTGCCAGTAGTACACGGACAGGGTATCGCTATGGCTACACCTTC.

This clonotype was detected ten times or more. The CDR3 sequence: CASSTSGSPYEQYF. DNA for the CDR3: TGTGCCAGCAGCACCAGCGGGAGCCCCTACGAGCAGTACTTC. The chain combines TRBV28 with TRBJ2-7; 8 bases map to TRBD2. Germline assignment: CDR1 MDHEN and CDR2 SYDVKM. Germline trimming cut 6 bases from V and 2 bases from J; bases unmatched to any gene: 6. CDR3 length: 14 amino acids.

This clonotype was counted many times. CDR3 loop: CASSITRGPLYEQYF. The CDR3 DNA is TGTGCCAGCAGTATCACCAGGGGCCCACTTTACGAGCAGTACTTC. The chain carries TRBV27 and TRBJ2-7; D is possibly TRBD1 (6 bases). Deletions cut 5 bases from V and 4 bases from J, with 18 bases between. The CDR3 runs to 15 residues. Germline V gene data show CDR1 as MNHEY and CDR2 as SMNVEV (reference sequence).

This clonotype occurred many times. This rearrangement joins TRBV28 to TRBJ2-5; 13 positions match TRBD2. With 5 bases clipped from V and 6 bases from J, the junction kept 9 bases outside the gene matches. The CDR3 is 16 amino acids. Germline V CDR1 and CDR2: MDHEN, SYDVKM. CDR3 sequence: CASSTQLAGGLKTQYF. CDR3 nucleotide sequence: TGTGCCAGCAGTACCCAACTAGCGGGAGGGCTGAAGACCCAGTACTTC.

The chain joins TRBV20-1 to TRBJ2-7; D is uncertain. V shed 6 bases and J shed 2 bases, with 23 bases lying between them. Looked up from germline, CDR1 is DFQATT and CDR2 is SNEGSKA (reference sequence). The CDR3 has 16 amino acids. The CDR3 spells CSAHSRTDPSPYEQYF. The CDR3, as DNA: TGCAGTGCCCATTCTCGGACGGATCCTTCTCCCTACGAGCAGTACTTC.

This clonotype was counted at least ten times. This chain connects TRBV18 to TRBJ2-5; 8 bases are shared with TRBD2. The V gene end was trimmed by 5 bases and the J gene end by 2 bases; junction bases not matched to a gene: 10. CDR3 length: 16 residues. The germline gives CDR1 KGHSH, CDR2 LQKENI. CDR3 coding DNA: TGTGCCAGCTCATCAAATCAACTAGCGGTTCAAGAGACCCAGTACTTC. Translation: CASSSNQLAVQETQYF.

This chain joins TRBV12-3 or TRBV12-4 and TRBJ2-7; D may be TRBD1 (5 bases). The CDR3 consists of 15 residues. Trimming left V 6 bases short and J 3 bases short, with 18 bases between. CDR3 loop: CASRPTTGYYYEQYF. The CDR3 coding sequence is TGTGCCAGCAGACCGACAACAGGATACTACTACGAGCAGTACTTC.

This clonotype was observed many times. This chain uses TRBV18 with TRBJ2-7, with 9 bases fitting TRBD1. The germline gives CDR1 KGHSH, CDR2 LQKENI. J was trimmed by 3 bases and V by 4 bases; bases with no gene match: 10. There are 16 residues in the CDR3. CDR3 coding DNA: TGTGCCAGCTCACGGGGAGCGGGACAGGGTATCTACGAGCAGTACTTC. It encodes CASSRGAGQGIYEQYF.

The table lists this clonotype with a few counts. The chain is built from TRBV30 and TRBJ1-5; possible D gene TRBD1, 5 bases. Per the germline V gene, CDR1 is GTSNPN and CDR2 is SVGIG (reference sequence). There are 13 residues in the CDR3. V was clipped by 5 bases and J by 6 bases, with 14 bases between them. The CDR3, as DNA: TGTGCCTGGGGACCAGGGTCTACTCAGCCCCAGCATTTT. Protein: CAWGPGSTQPQHF.

This clonotype was seen repeatedly, ten times or more. The V gene is TRBV12-3 or TRBV12-4, the J gene TRBJ1-5; D is unclear. The germline V and J ends were trimmed by 1 base and 0 bases, with 10 bases remaining between them. The CDR3 loop spans 16 amino acids. The CDR3 region has the DNA TGTGCCAGCAGTTTAGAAGGGTTTGGTAGCAATCAGCCCCAGCATTTT. Amino acid sequence: CASSLEGFGSNQPQHF.

This clonotype came up many times. The chain employs TRBV29-1 and TRBJ2-5, with 10 bases fitting TRBD1. J was trimmed by 3 bases and V by 6 bases; bases with no gene match: 10. Germline CDR1 is SQVTM and CDR2 is ANQGSEA. The CDR3 covers 15 residues. The CDR3 nucleotides read TGCAGCGTCACGAATGCTGGGACAGGGGAAGAGACCCAGTACTTC. This encodes CSVTNAGTGEETQYF.

The chain has TRBV19 and TRBJ1-2; 7 bases map to TRBD1. The germline CDR1 and CDR2 sequences are LNHDA and SQIVND (reference sequence). CDR3 length: 12 amino acids. The V and J ends lost 6 bases and 4 bases, in that order; junction bases with no gene match: 2. CDR3: CASRGQFYGYTF. The CDR3 bases are TGTGCCAGTAGGGGACAGTTCTATGGCTACACCTTC.

This clonotype was found many times. The chain couples TRBV11-2 to TRBJ2-5, with TRBD2 matching over 8 bases. Germline CDR1 is SGHAT and CDR2 is FQNNGV. V shed 2 bases and J 1 base; nucleotides not matched to a gene: 9. This CDR3 region has 17 residues. The CDR3 DNA reads TGTGCCAGCAGCTTATTTGCGGCGGGAGGACCCCAAGAGACCCAGTACTTC. This encodes CASSLFAAGGPQETQYF.

This clonotype came up many times. V and J are TRBV15 and TRBJ2-7; D unresolved. Germline lookup yields CDR1 LNHNV and CDR2 YYDKDF (reference sequence). This CDR3 spans 14 amino acids. V was cut by 5 bases and J by 0 bases, with 11 bases left in between. For the CDR3, the DNA is TGTGCCACCAGCGACGGACGCTACTCCTACGAGCAGTACTTC. As protein: CATSDGRYSYEQYF.

This clonotype was seen ten or more times. The chain employs TRBV4-2 and TRBJ2-7; a weak D match, TRBD2 (5 bases). Germline assignment: CDR1 LGHNA and CDR2 YNFKEQ. Trimming pared 8 bases from V and 1 base from J, leaving 18 bases between. The CDR3 extends over 15 amino acids. This CDR3 reads CASGRWARASYEQYF. In DNA form, the CDR3 reads TGTGCCAGCGGGAGATGGGCTAGGGCTTCCTACGAGCAGTACTTC.

Only a few counts were recorded for this clonotype. This chain joins TRBV7-2 and TRBJ2-7; 8 positions match TRBD2. The CDR3 consists of 13 residues. The ends lost 5 bases at V and 4 bases at J; junction bases unmatched: 4. Germline CDR1 reads SGHTA; CDR2 reads FQGNSA. CDR3 residues: CASSRGLVYEQYF. In DNA, the CDR3 is TGTGCCAGCAGCCGGGGACTAGTATACGAGCAGTACTTC.

This clonotype occurred many times. The chain joins TRBV11-2 to TRBJ2-7, with 7 bases matching TRBD1. Trimming cost V 4 bases and J 3 bases; bases outside gene matches: 3. The CDR3 loop spans 13 amino acids. The germline gives CDR1 SGHAT, CDR2 FQNNGV. The CDR3 loop reads CASSWDSHYEQYF. CDR3 bases: TGTGCCAGCAGCTGGGACAGCCACTACGAGCAGTACTTC.

This clonotype was detected many times. J is TRBJ2-7 and V is TRBV7-3, with 11 bases lining up with TRBD2. Germline V gene data show CDR1 as SGHTA and CDR2 as FQGTGA. The CDR3 spans 13 residues. Trimming at V came to 8 bases and at J to 4 bases, leaving 4 bases not matched to a gene. The DNA of the CDR3 is TGTGCCAGCCTGACTAGCGGGATATACGAGCAGTACTTC. Encoded protein: CASLTSGIYEQYF.

This clonotype was seen repeatedly, ten times or more. A much larger clone sits a single nucleotide away, making a read error possible. The rearrangement uses TRBV12-3 or TRBV12-4 and TRBJ2-7; 7 bases agree with TRBD1. The CDR3 contains 12 residues. The CDR3 loop reads CASSPDRDERYF. CDR3 nucleotides: TGTGCCAGCAGCCCCGACAGGGACGAGCGGTACTTC.

The V call is TRBV7-8, the J call TRBJ1-5; D possibly corresponds to TRBD1 (5 bases). The CDR3 sequence is 14 residues long. Germline CDR1 is SGHVS and CDR2 is FQNEAQ. V lost 5 bases and J lost 2, with 10 bases in between. The CDR3, as DNA: TGTGCCAGCAGCGTAGGGGTTGGCAATCAGCCCCAGCATTTT. Amino acids: CASSVGVGNQPQHF.

Points on this clonotype: A much larger clone lies one base from this, so it may be a read error. This chain links TRBV29-1 with TRBJ2-2; D is perhaps TRBD1 (6 bases). The V end lost 4 bases, the J end lost 4 bases, and 16 bases lay between the germline ends. This CDR3 has 15 residues. The V gene's germline CDR1 is SQVTM and CDR2 ANQGSEA. CDR3 in amino acids: CSVVGQRGPTGELFF. The DNA for the CDR3 is TGCAGCGTTGTAGGACAGAGGGGCCCCACCGGGGAGCTGTTTTTT.

This clonotype has more than one count but fewer than ten. Written as DNA, the CDR3 is TGTGCCATCAGGGTAAGACAGGGTACAAACACTGAAGCTTTCTTT. Translated: CAIRVRQGTNTEAFF. V gene TRBV10-3 combines with J gene TRBJ1-1; 7 bases agree with TRBD1. The CDR3 has 15 amino acids. The trim removed 6 bases at V and 2 bases at J, leaving 9 bases unmatched. The germline V gene encodes CDR1 ENHRY and CDR2 SYGVKD.

This clonotype was detected only a few times. The genes are TRBV27 and TRBJ1-1; the D is unclear. V was trimmed by 5 bases and J by 1 base, leaving 14 bases between them. This CDR3 contains 15 residues. The germline CDR1 and CDR2 sequences are MNHEY and SMNVEV (reference sequence). The CDR3 spells CASSPDSVRNTEAFF. The CDR3, as DNA: TGTGCCAGCAGTCCGGACTCGGTGCGGAACACTGAAGCTTTCTTT.

In its sample, this clonotype was seen many times. V is TRBV12-3 or TRBV12-4 and J is TRBJ2-7; perhaps TRBD2 as D (6 bases). V was clipped by 5 bases and J by 6 bases, with 11 bases between them. The CDR3 covers 12 residues. The CDR3 nucleotides are TGTGCCAGCAGTGGGGACTGGGGCGAGCAGTACTTC. The encoded protein is CASSGDWGEQYF.

This clonotype was observed many times. The chain is built from TRBV4-1 and TRBJ1-1; D is unclear. Germline V gene lookup returns CDR1 MGHRA and CDR2 YSYEKL. Trimming stripped 5 bases from V and 8 bases from J, with 21 bases between. The CDR3 consists of 15 residues. CDR3 region: CASSSQSTRVGEAFF. Here the CDR3 DNA reads TGCGCCAGCAGCTCACAGTCGACAAGGGTGGGGGAAGCTTTCTTT.

The chain combines TRBV28 with TRBJ2-5; weak D call: TRBD2 (5 bases). V lost 7 bases and J 5 bases, leaving 23 bases between the germline ends. Germline CDR1 reads MDHEN; CDR2 reads SYDVKM. This CDR3 has 16 residues. The CDR3 reads CASNIDRSGGRETQYF. In nucleotides, the CDR3 is TGTGCCAGCAACATCGACCGGAGTGGAGGACGGGAGACCCAGTACTTC.

There are many counts of this clonotype. J is TRBJ2-7 and V is TRBV6-1; 7 positions agree with TRBD1. This CDR3 contains 14 residues. Germline V lookup: CDR1 MNHNS, CDR2 SASEGT. With 7 bases clipped from V and 2 bases from J, the junction kept 8 bases outside the gene matches. The CDR3 spells CASNSRDRAYEQYF. The CDR3 DNA follows: TGTGCCAGCAACAGCCGGGACAGAGCCTACGAGCAGTACTTC.

This clonotype occurred a few times. The chain employs TRBV20-1 and TRBJ2-2; D not resolved. Trimming took off 3 bases at V and 0 bases at J, with 11 bases between the two ends. The CDR3 has 15 residues. From germline, CDR1 is DFQATT and CDR2 SNEGSKA (reference sequence). Written as DNA, the CDR3 is TGCAGTGCTAGTATAGACGCCACGAACACCGGGGAGCTGTTTTTT. Protein product: CSASIDATNTGELFF.

This clonotype came up a few times. The chain employs TRBV6-2 or TRBV6-3 and TRBJ1-2, with TRBD1 matching over 7 bases. CDR1 is MNHEY and CDR2 is SVGEGT in the germline V gene. The J segment lost 8 bases and the V segment lost 5 bases, leaving 8 bases of the junction unmatched. This CDR3 has 13 residues. The CDR3 DNA reads as TGTGCCAGCAGTGCCACGACAGGGCGAGGCTACACCTTC. Residues: CASSATTGRGYTF.